These 20 T cell receptor beta chains were sequenced from one sample in a study of spatial heterogeneity in lung cancer. Study-level findings and limits: Within tumors, counts of expanded alpha and beta TCRs tracked tumor mutation counts.

Described time point: sample taken at primary tumor resection. MiXCR, run by TCRdb on the 5' RACE reads, gives a single entry per CDR3 protein. This table has fewer than 8,500 distinct CDR3 sequences, 7.5% to 8.5% appearing once. Which antigens these TCRs recognize remains unknown. The sequencing here drew on lung tumor tissue, taken at surgery. These receptors were taken from a male donor with early-stage non-small cell lung cancer.

By share, this clonotype ranks as medium-sized (0.01 to 0.1%). This chain links TRBV28 with TRBJ2-6, with D maybe TRBD1 (6 bases). Trimming left V 5 bases short and J 2 bases short, with 13 bases between. Per the germline V gene, CDR1 is MDHEN and CDR2 is SYDVKM. The length of the CDR3 is 16 residues. This chain's CDR3 is CASSPRTEPGANVLTF. The CDR3 region has the DNA TGTGCCAGCAGTCCCCGGACAGAACCTGGGGCCAACGTCCTGACTTTC.

This clonotype was detected many times. The chain combines TRBV5-1 with TRBJ2-3; D perhaps matches TRBD1 (5 bases). Trimming took off 0 bases at V and 4 bases at J, with 9 bases between the two ends. Germline-derived CDR1 and CDR2 are SGHRS and YFSETQ. CDR3 length: 14 amino acids. CDR3 nucleotides: TGCGCCAGCAGCTTGGGTCAGGGTTCAGATACGCAGTATTTT. It yields the protein CASSLGQGSDTQYF.

This clonotype is classed as medium-sized. The DNA of the CDR3 is TGTGCCAGCAGCGCAGGGCGGACAGACATATCATACTCCTACAATGAGCAGTTCTTC. Protein product: CASSAGRTDISYSYNEQFF. The gene calls are TRBV7-9 and TRBJ2-1, with a possible D match to TRBD1 (6 bases). The CDR3 is made up of 19 amino acids. Germline values: CDR1 SEHNR, CDR2 FQNEAQ (reference sequence). Trimming pared 5 bases from V and 0 bases from J, leaving 23 bases between.

This chain connects TRBV6-1 to TRBJ2-7; a weak D match, TRBD2 (6 bases). This CDR3 has 13 amino acids. V was trimmed by 8 bases and J by 4 bases, leaving 15 bases between them. Germline CDR1 is MNHNS and CDR2 is SASEGT. This CDR3 reads CASSGLASYEQYF. For the CDR3, the DNA is TGTGCCAGCTCGGGTCTAGCGTCATACGAGCAGTACTTC.

In its sample, this clonotype was seen many times. The V call is TRBV7-9, the J call TRBJ1-5; maybe TRBD1 (5 bases). V was shortened by 1 base and J by 3 bases, with 10 bases between the two germline ends. CDR1 SEHNR and CDR2 FQNEAQ come from the germline V gene (reference sequence). This CDR3 region has 15 residues. The CDR3 spells CASSLEGGVNQPQHF. The CDR3, as DNA: TGTGCCAGCAGCTTAGAAGGAGGGGTCAATCAGCCCCAGCATTTT.

By frequency in the sample, this clonotype is medium-sized. The J gene is TRBJ1-1, the V gene TRBV7-2, with 7 positions matching TRBD1. J gave up 4 bases and V 2 bases, and 10 bases lay outside the gene matches. In germline, CDR1 is SGHTA, CDR2 FQGNSA. The CDR3 sequence is 16 residues long. DNA for the CDR3: TGTGCCAGCAGCTTAAAAGGGCGGGCAGGGGGCACTGAAGCTTTCTTT. Its protein product is CASSLKGRAGGTEAFF.

The sample holds many counts of this clonotype. The chain recombines TRBV3-1 with TRBJ2-7; 9 bases are a match to TRBD2. The CDR3 is 16 residues long. V lost 0 bases to trimming and J lost 4 bases; unmatched junction nucleotides: 7. The V gene's germline CDR1 is LGHDT and CDR2 YNNKEL (reference sequence). The CDR3 sequence: CASSQDRREGRYEQYF. DNA of the CDR3: TGTGCCAGCAGCCAAGACCGGCGGGAGGGCCGTTACGAGCAGTACTTC.

This clonotype is categorized as medium-sized. The chain recombines TRBV7-2 with TRBJ2-1; tentatively, D is TRBD2 (5 bases). CDR3 length: 15 amino acids. Germline CDR1 is SGHTA and CDR2 is FQGNSA. With 2 bases removed from V and 8 bases from J, the gap between germline ends came to 16 bases. CDR3: CASSLMGVPQHEQFF. The CDR3 region has the DNA TGTGCCAGCAGCTTAATGGGAGTCCCACAACATGAGCAGTTCTTC.

The table lists this clonotype with many counts. V gene TRBV7-4 combines with J gene TRBJ1-2; TRBD1 is a possible D gene (6 bases). Per germline, CDR1 SGHVT and CDR2 SQSDAQ. This CDR3 has 14 residues. V was cut by 11 bases and J by 4 bases, with 20 bases left in between. The DNA for the CDR3 is TGTGCCCTTAATCGGGACATCGCCGGCTATGGCTACACCTTC. Protein sequence: CALNRDIAGYGYTF.

In this sample, this clonotype turned up a few times. The V and J genes are TRBV20-1 and TRBJ2-1; 7 bases align to TRBD2. V shed 6 bases and J 10 bases; nucleotides not matched to a gene: 12. The CDR3 runs 13 residues. Germline V gene lookup returns CDR1 DFQATT and CDR2 SNEGSKA (reference sequence). In nucleotides, the CDR3 is TGCAGTGCAAATTGGGACTACGAGCGAGAGCAGTTCTTC. Protein sequence: CSANWDYEREQFF.

This clonotype was observed many times. The chain links TRBV7-2 to TRBJ2-3; TRBD2 aligns across 11 bases. Germline V lookup: CDR1 SGHTA, CDR2 FQGNSA. V lost 1 base and J lost 2; bases outside the gene matches: 2. The CDR3 consists of 16 residues. CDR3 sequence (DNA): TGTGCCAGCAGCTTAGAGGGACTAGCGGTCACAGATACGCAGTATTTT. Amino acids: CASSLEGLAVTDTQYF.

The chain couples TRBV7-2 to TRBJ2-2; 11 bases agree with TRBD2. The CDR3 sequence is 15 residues long. Trimming cost V 3 bases and J 7 bases; bases outside gene matches: 4. Germline-derived CDR1 and CDR2 are SGHTA and FQGNSA. CDR3 bases: TGTGCCAGCAGCTTGGTAGCGGGAGGGAGCGGGGAGCTGTTTTTT. Its protein product is CASSLVAGGSGELFF.

Judged by abundance, this clonotype is medium-sized. The chain employs TRBV28 and TRBJ2-1; D gene unclear. Germline V gene data show CDR1 as MDHEN and CDR2 as SYDVKM. The CDR3 spans 12 residues. V was pared by 5 bases and J by 3 bases, with 5 bases between. This CDR3 reads CASSLYYNEQFF. As DNA, the CDR3 is TGTGCCAGCAGTCTCTACTACAATGAGCAGTTCTTC.

By share, this clonotype ranks as medium-sized (0.01 to 0.1%). The rearrangement links TRBV29-1 to TRBJ2-1; TRBD2 might be the D (6 bases). Germline V lookup: CDR1 SQVTM, CDR2 ANQGSEA. V lost 1 base and J lost 8, with 9 bases in between. The CDR3 spans 12 residues. The DNA for the CDR3 is TGCAGCGTTGAAGGGGAGGTCGATGAGCAGTTCTTC. Its translation is CSVEGEVDEQFF.

This clonotype ranks as medium-sized. The J gene is TRBJ2-7, the V gene TRBV6-5, with TRBD2 matching over 11 bases. V shed 6 bases, J shed 3 bases, and the junction held 4 bases outside the gene matches. The CDR3 is 14 amino acids. Germline-derived CDR1 and CDR2 are MNHEY and SVGAGI. DNA for the CDR3: TGTGCCAGCAGCACTAGCGGGAGTCACTACGAGCAGTACTTC. Residues: CASSTSGSHYEQYF.

This clonotype is deemed medium-sized. The V gene is TRBV29-1, the J gene TRBJ1-5; D is possibly TRBD1 (6 bases). CDR3 length: 14 amino acids. Trimming took off 6 bases at V and 5 bases at J, with 17 bases between the two ends. Per the germline V gene, CDR1 is SQVTM and CDR2 is ANQGSEA. The CDR3 protein is CSVFVDSSDQPQHF. The DNA of the CDR3 is TGCAGCGTCTTCGTGGACAGTTCGGATCAGCCCCAGCATTTT. The complete variable domain, with remaining parts taken from reference TRBV29-1 and TRBJ1-5, reads SAVISQKPSRDICQRGTSLTIQCQVDSQVTMMFWYRQQPGQSLTLIATANQGSEATYESGFVIDKFPISRPNLTFSTLTVSNMSPEDSSIYLCSVFVDSSDQPQHFGDGTRLSIL.

Within the sample, this clonotype is medium-sized. The chain uses TRBV6-5 and TRBJ2-1; 8 nucleotides agree with TRBD2. Germline values: CDR1 MNHEY, CDR2 SVGAGI. J gave up 7 bases and V 6 bases, and 14 bases lay outside the gene matches. The CDR3 covers 16 residues. In DNA form, the CDR3 reads TGTGCCAGCAGACCTACCCGGGAGGGCAGGGTAAATGAGCAGTTCTTC. Translation gives CASRPTREGRVNEQFF.

By sample fraction, this clonotype is medium-sized. In nucleotides, the CDR3 is TGTGCCATCAGCATTAGCGGGAGCTCCTACAATGAGCAGTTCTTC. Translation: CAISISGSSYNEQFF. The chain combines TRBV10-3 with TRBJ2-1; 9 bases are shared with TRBD2. Trimming removed 6 bases from V and 0 bases from J; junction bases left unmatched: 3. Germline-derived CDR1 and CDR2 are ENHRY and SYGVKD. This CDR3 contains 15 residues.

This clonotype is medium-sized within its sample. The chain joins TRBV7-9 to TRBJ2-7; TRBD1 agrees at 11 bases. The CDR3 is made up of 14 amino acids. Germline CDR1 SEHNR, CDR2 FQNEAQ (reference sequence). After removal of 5 bases from V and 6 bases from J, the junction contained 6 bases not matched to a gene. CDR3 bases: TGTGCCAGCAGCCCGGACAGGGGGCTGTCCGAGCAGTACTTC. Protein product: CASSPDRGLSEQYF.

There are a few counts of this clonotype. The rearrangement links TRBV21-1 to TRBJ2-1. TRBV21-1 is tagged as a pseudogene. This CDR3 comprises 16 residues. The chain's CDR3 is CASSAIAASSYNEQFF. CDR3 nucleotide sequence: TGTGCCAGCAGCGCAATTGCAGCGAGCTCCTACAATGAGCAGTTCTTC.